This T cell receptor (beta chain) was recovered during a study of memory CD4+ T cells and cytomegalovirus serostatus. The study, taken as a whole, reports: Of under 200 reported CMV TCRbeta sequences, 67 were found in memory CD4+ repertoires.

Generated by immunoSEQ multiplex PCR, the TCRdb table keeps only in-frame clones and is missing some. The sample includes 60,000 to 75,000 clones, around 81% of them seen just once. Single viable CD3+CD4+CD8-CD45RO+ cells were sorted as the memory CD4+ T cells. Donors' CMV status reflects serum IgG against pp150, pp28, p38, p52. About this clone itself: Antigen specificity is unknown.

The length of the CDR3 is 14 residues. Germline assignment: CDR1 SGHTA and CDR2 FQGNSA. Trimming pared 4 bases from V and 7 bases from J, leaving 16 bases between. Material for sequencing was memory CD4+ T cells from blood. This TCR came from an adult in good health and CMV-seronegative. Some clones in this sample may be carry-over from other donors' samples. The V gene is TRBV7-2, the J gene TRBJ1-2, with D unclear. Here the CDR3 reads CASSYSPRWSGYTF. The CDR3 bases are TGTGCCAGCAGCTACAGCCCCCGGTGGTCTGGCTACACCTTC.